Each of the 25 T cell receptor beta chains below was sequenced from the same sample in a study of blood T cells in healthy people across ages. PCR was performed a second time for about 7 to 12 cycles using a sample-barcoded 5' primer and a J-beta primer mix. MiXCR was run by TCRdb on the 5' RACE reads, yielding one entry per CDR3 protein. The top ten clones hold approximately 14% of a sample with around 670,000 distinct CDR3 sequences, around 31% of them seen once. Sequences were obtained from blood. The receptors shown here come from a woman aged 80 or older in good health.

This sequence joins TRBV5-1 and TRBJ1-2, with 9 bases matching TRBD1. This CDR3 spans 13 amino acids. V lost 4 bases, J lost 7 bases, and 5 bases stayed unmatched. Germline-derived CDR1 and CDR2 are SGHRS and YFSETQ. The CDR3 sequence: CASSTGTGFGYTF. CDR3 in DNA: TGCGCCAGCAGCACCGGGACAGGGTTTGGCTACACCTTC.

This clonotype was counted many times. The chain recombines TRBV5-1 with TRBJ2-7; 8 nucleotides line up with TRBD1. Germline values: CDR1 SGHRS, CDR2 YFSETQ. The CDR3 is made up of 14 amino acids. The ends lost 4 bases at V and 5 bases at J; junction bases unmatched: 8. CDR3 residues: CASSRSGGVNEQYF. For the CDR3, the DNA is TGCGCCAGCAGCCGATCAGGGGGCGTCAACGAGCAGTACTTC.

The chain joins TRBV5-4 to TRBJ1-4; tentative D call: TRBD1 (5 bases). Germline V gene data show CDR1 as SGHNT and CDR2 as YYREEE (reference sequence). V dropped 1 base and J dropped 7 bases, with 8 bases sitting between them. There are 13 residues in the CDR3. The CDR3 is CASSLMRGEKLFF. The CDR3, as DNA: TGTGCCAGCAGCTTGATGAGGGGTGAAAAACTGTTTTTT.

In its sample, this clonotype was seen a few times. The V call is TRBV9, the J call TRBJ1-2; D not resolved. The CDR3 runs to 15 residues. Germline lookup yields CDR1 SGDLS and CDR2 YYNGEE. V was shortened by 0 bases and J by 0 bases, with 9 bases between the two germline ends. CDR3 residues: CASSVVGKANYGYTF. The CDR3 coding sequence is TGTGCCAGCAGCGTAGTCGGTAAAGCTAACTATGGCTACACCTTC.

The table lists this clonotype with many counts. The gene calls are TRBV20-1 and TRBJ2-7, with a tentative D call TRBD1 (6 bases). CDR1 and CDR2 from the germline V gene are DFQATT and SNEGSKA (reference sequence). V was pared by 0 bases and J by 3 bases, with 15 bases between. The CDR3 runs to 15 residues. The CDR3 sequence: CSARDRKGVNYEQYF. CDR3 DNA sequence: TGCAGTGCTAGAGATAGGAAGGGGGTTAACTACGAGCAGTACTTC.

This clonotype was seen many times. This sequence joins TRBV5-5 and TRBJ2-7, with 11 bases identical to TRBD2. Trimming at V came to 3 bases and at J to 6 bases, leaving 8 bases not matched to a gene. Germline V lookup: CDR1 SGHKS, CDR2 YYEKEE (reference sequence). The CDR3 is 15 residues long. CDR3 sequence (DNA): TGTGCCAGCAGCTCCATGACTAGCGGGGTGGGCGAGCAGTACTTC. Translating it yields CASSSMTSGVGEQYF.

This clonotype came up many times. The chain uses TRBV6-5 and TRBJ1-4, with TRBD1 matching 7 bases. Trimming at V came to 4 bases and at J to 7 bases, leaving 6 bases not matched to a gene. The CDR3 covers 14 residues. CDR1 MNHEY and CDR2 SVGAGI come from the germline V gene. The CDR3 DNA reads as TGTGCCAGCAGTTCCGACAGGGAAGGTGAAAAACTGTTTTTT. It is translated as CASSSDREGEKLFF.

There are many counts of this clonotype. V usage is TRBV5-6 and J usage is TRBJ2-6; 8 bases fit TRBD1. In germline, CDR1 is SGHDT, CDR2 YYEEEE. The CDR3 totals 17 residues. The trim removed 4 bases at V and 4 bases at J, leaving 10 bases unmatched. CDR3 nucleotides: TGTGCCAGCAGCAAGGGCCAGGGGGCGCGCGGGGCCAACGTCCTGACTTTC. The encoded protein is CASSKGQGARGANVLTF.

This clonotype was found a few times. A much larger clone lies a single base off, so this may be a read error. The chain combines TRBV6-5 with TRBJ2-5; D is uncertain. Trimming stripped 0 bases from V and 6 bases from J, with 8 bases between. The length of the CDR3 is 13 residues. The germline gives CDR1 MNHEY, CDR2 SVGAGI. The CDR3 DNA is TGTGCCAGCAGTTACTCCATTAGGAAGACCCAGTACTTC. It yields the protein CASSYSIRKTQYF.

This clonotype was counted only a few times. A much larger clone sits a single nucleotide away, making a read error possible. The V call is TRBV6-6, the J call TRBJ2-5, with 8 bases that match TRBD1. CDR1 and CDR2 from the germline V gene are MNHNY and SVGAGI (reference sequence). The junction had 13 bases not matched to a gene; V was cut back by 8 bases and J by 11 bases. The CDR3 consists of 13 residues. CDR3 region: CASLRDRNNEQYF. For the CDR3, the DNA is TGTGCCAGCCTTAGGGACAGGAACAATGAGCAGTACTTC.

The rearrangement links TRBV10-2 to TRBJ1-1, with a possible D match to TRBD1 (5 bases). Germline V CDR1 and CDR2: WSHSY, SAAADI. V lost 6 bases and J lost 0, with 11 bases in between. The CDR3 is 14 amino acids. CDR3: CASRVGALNTEAFF. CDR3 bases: TGCGCCAGCAGGGTAGGGGCACTGAACACTGAAGCTTTCTTT.

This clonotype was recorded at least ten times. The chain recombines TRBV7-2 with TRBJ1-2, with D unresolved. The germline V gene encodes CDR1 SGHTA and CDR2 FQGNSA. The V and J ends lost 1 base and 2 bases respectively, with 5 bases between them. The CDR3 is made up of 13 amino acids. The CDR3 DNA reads TGTGCCAGCAGCTTAGTACAGAACTATGGCTACACCTTC. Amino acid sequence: CASSLVQNYGYTF.

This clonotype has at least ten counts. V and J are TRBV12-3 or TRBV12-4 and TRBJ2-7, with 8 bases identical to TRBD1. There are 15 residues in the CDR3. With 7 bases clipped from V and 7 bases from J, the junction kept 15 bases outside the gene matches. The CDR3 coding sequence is TGTGCCAGCACCCCCACCGGGCAGGGGGCTCGGGAGCAGTACTTC. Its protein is CASTPTGQGAREQYF.

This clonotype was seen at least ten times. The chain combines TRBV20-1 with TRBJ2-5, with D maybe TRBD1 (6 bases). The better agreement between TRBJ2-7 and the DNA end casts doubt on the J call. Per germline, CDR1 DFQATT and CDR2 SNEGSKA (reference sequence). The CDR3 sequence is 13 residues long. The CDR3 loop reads CSASTQGVHEQYF. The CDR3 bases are TGCAGTGCTAGCACACAGGGTGTACACGAGCAGTACTTC.

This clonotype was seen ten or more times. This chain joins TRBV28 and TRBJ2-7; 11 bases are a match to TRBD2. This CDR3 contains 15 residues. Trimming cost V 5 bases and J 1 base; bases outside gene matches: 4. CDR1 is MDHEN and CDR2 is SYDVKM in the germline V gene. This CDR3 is CASSPTSGESYEQYF. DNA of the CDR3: TGTGCCAGCAGTCCGACTAGCGGGGAATCCTACGAGCAGTACTTC.

The DNA of the CDR3 is TGTGCCAGCAGCACGGACGGTGGCACAGATACGCAGTATTTT. This codes for CASSTDGGTDTQYF. The rearrangement links TRBV28 to TRBJ2-3; no definite D call. The ends were cut back, 6 bases at V and 1 base at J, with 11 bases in the middle. The CDR3 is 14 residues long. Germline V gene lookup returns CDR1 MDHEN and CDR2 SYDVKM.

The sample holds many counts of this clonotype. The CDR3 loop is CASSLDGGPADTQYF. CDR3 in DNA: TGTGCCAGCAGCTTAGACGGGGGCCCTGCAGATACGCAGTATTTT. The rearrangement uses TRBV7-2 and TRBJ2-3; the D gene could be TRBD1 or TRBD2 (6 bases each). Trimming shortened V by 1 base and J by 4 bases, and 12 bases separated the two germline ends. The CDR3 extends over 15 amino acids. Germline loops: CDR1 SGHTA, CDR2 FQGNSA.

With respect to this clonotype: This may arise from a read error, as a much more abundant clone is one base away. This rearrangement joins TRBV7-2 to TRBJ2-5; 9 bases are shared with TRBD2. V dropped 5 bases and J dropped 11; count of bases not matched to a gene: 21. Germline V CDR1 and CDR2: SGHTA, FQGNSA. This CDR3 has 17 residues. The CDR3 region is CASSPPFGRGGLNEQYF. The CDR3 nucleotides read TGTGCCAGCAGCCCGCCTTTCGGGCGGGGGGGCTTGAATGAGCAGTACTTC. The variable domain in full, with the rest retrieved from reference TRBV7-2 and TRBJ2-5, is GAGVSQSPSNKVTEKGKDVELRCDPISGHTALYWYRQSLGQGLEFLIYFQGNSAPDKSGLPSDRFSAERTGGSVSTLTIQRTQQEDSAVYLCASSPPFGRGGLNEQYFGPGTRLLVL.

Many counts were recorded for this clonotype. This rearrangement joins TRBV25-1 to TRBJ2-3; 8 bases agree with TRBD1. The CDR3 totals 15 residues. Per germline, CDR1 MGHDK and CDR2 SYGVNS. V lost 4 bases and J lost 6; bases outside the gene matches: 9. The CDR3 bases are TGTGCCAGCAGTGTGGACAGGGCGGATTCCGATACGCAGTATTTT. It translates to CASSVDRADSDTQYF.

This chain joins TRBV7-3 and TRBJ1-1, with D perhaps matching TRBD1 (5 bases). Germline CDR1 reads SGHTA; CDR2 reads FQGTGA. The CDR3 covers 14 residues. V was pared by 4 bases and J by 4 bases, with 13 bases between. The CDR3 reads CASSSQEAATEAFF. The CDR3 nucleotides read TGTGCCAGCAGCTCACAGGAGGCCGCCACTGAAGCTTTCTTT.

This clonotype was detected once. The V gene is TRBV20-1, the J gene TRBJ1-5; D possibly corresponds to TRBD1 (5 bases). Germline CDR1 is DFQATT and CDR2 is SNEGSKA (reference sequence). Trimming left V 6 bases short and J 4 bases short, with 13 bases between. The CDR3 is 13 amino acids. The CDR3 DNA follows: TGCAGTGCCGAGGGTGAGGGGAATCAGCCCCAGCATTTT. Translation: CSAEGEGNQPQHF.

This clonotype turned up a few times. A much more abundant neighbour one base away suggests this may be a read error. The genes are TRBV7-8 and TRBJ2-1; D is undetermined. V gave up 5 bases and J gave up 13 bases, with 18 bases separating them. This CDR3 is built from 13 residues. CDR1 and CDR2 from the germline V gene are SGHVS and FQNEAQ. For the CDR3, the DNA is TGTGCCAGCAGCCTACCGCGAGGAGAGACCCAGTTCTTC. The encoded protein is CASSLPRGETQFF. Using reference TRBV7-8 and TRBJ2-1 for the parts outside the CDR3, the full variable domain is GAGVSQSPRYKVAKRGQDVALRCDPISGHVSLFWYQQALGQGPEFLTYFQNEAQLDKSGLPSDRFFAERPEGSVSTLKIQRTQQEDSAVYLCASSLPRGETQFFGPGTRLTVL.

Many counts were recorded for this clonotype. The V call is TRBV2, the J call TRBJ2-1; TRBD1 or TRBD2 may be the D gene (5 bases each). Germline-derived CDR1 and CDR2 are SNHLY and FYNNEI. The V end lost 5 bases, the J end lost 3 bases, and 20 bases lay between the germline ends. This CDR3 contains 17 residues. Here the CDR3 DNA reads TGTGCCAGCAGTATGATCGGGGCAAATAGGGTCTACAATGAGCAGTTCTTC. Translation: CASSMIGANRVYNEQFF. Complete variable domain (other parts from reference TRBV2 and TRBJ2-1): EPEVTQTPSHQVTQMGQEVILRCVPISNHLYFYWYRQILGQKVEFLVSFYNNEISEKSEIFDDQFSVERPDGSNFTLKIRSTKLEDSAMYFCASSMIGANRVYNEQFFGPGTRLTVL.

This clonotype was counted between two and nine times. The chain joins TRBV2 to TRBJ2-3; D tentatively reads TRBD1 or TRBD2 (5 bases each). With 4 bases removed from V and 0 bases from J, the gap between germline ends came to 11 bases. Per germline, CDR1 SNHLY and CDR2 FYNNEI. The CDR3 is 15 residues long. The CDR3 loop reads CASSVGGFSTDTQYF. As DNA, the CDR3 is TGTGCCAGCAGTGTTGGGGGTTTTAGCACAGATACGCAGTATTTT.

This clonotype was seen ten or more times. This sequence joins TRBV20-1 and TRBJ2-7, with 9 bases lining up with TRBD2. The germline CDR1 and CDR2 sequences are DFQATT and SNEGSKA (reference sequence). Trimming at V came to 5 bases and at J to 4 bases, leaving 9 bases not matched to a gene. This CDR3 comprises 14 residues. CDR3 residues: CSASPGTSFYEQYF. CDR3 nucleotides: TGCAGTGCTTCACCCGGGACTAGCTTTTACGAGCAGTACTTC.